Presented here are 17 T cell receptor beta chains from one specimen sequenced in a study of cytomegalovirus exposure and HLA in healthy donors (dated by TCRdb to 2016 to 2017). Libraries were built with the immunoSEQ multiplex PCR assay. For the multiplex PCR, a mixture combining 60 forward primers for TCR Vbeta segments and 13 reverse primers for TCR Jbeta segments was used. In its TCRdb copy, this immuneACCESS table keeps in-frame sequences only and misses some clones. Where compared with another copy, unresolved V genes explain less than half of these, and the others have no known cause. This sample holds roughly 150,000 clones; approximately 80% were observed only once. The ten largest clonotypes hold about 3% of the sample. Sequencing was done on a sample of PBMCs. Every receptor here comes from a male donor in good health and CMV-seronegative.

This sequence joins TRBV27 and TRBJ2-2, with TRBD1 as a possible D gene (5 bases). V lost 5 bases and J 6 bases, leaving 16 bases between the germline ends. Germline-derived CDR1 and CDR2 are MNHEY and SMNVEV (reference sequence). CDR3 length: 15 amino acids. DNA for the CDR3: TGTGCCAGCAGTGAGGTAGGGGTTAGTTCCGGGGAGCTGTTTTTT. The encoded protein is CASSEVGVSSGELFF.

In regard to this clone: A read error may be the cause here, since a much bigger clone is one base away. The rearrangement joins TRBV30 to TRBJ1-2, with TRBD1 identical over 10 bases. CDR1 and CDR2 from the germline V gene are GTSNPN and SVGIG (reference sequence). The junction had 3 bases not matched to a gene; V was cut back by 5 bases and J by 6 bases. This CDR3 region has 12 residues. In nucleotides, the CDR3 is TGTGCCTGGGACAGGGGGCACGATGGCTACACCTTC. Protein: CAWDRGHDGYTF. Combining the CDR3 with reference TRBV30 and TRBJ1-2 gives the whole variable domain SQTIHQWPATLVQPVGSPLSLECTVEGTSNPNLYWYRQAAGRGLQLLFYSVGIGQISSEVPQNLSASRPQDRQFILSSKKLLLSDSGFYLCAWDRGHDGYTFGSGTRLTVV.

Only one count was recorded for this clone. The chain's CDR3 is CASAPRGGSSYNEQFF. In nucleotides, the CDR3 is TGTGCCAGCGCTCCGCGGGGGGGGAGCTCCTACAATGAGCAGTTCTTC. The chain is built from TRBV27 and TRBJ2-1; 9 bases align to TRBD2. The CDR3 runs to 16 residues. Trimming at V came to 8 bases and at J to 0 bases, leaving 8 bases not matched to a gene. CDR1 and CDR2 (germline): MNHEY, SMNVEV (reference sequence).

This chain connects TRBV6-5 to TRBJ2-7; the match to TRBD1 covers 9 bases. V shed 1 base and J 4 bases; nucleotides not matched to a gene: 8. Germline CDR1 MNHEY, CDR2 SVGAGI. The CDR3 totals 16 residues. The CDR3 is CASSYYGTGKGYEQYF. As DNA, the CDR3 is TGTGCCAGCAGTTACTATGGGACAGGGAAGGGTTACGAGCAGTACTTC.

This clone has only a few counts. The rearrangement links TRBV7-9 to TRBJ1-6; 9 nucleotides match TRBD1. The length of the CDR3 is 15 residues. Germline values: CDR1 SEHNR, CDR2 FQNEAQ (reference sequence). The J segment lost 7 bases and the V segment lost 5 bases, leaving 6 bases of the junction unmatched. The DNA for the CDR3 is TGTGCCAGCAGCACGACAGGGGGTTTGAATTCACCCCTCCACTTT. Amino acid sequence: CASSTTGGLNSPLHF.

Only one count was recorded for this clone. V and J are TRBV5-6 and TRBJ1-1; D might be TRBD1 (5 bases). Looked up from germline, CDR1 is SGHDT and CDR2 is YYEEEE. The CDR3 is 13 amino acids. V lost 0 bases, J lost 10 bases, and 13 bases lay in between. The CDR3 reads CASSLEGIGGAFF. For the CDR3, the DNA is TGTGCCAGCAGCTTGGAAGGAATCGGGGGAGCTTTCTTT.

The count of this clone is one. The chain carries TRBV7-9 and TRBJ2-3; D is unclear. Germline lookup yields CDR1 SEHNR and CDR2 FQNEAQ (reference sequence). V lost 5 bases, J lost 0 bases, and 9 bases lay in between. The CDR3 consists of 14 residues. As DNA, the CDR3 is TGTGCCAGCAGCCCCCCCGGGAGCACAGATACGCAGTATTTT. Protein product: CASSPPGSTDTQYF.

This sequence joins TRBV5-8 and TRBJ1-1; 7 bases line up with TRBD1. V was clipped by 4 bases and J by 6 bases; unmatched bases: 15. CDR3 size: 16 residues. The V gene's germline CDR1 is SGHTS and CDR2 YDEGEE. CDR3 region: CASSAGQRSNNAEAFF. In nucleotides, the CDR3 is TGTGCCAGCAGCGCGGGACAGAGGTCCAACAACGCTGAAGCTTTCTTT.

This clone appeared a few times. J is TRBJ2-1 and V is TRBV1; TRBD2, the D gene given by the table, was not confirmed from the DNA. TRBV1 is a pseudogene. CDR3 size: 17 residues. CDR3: CTSSQDRAGGTYNEQFF. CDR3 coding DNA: TGCACCAGCAGCCAAGATCGGGCGGGAGGGACCTACAATGAGCAGTTCTTC.

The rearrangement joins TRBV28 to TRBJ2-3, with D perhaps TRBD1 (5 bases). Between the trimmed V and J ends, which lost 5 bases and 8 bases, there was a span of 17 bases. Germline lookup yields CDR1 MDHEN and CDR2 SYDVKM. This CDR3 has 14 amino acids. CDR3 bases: TGTGCCAGCAGTGCCAAGGACATCCTCTTTACGCAGTATTTT. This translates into CASSAKDILFTQYF.

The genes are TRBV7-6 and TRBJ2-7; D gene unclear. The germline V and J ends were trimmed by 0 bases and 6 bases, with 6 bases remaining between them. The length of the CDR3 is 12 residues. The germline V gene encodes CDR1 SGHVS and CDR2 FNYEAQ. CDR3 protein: CASSLALSEQYF. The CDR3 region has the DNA TGTGCCAGCAGCTTAGCGCTAAGCGAGCAGTACTTC.

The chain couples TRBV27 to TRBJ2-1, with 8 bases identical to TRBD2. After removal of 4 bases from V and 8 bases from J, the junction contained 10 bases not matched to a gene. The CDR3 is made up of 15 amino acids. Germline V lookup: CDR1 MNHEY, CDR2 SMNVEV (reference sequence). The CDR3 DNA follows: TGTGCCAGCAGTTCATCCGGGACTAGTTACCATGAGCAGTTCTTC. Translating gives CASSSSGTSYHEQFF.

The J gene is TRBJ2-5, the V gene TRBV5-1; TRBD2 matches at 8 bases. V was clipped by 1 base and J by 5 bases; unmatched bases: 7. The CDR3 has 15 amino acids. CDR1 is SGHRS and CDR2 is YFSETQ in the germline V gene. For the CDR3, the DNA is TGCGCCAGCAGCTTGTCTGCGGGGGGCCCGGAGACCCAGTACTTC. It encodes CASSLSAGGPETQYF.

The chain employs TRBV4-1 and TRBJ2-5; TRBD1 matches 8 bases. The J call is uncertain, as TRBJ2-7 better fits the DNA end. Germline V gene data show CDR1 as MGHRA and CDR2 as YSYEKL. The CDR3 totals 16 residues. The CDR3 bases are TGCGCCAGCAGCCAAGGGACAGGGTTGCCAACCTACGAGCAGTACTTC. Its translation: CASSQGTGLPTYEQYF.

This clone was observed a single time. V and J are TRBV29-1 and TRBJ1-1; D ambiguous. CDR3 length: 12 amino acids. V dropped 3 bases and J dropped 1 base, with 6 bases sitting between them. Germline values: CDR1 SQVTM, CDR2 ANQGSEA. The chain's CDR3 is CSVDRRNTEAFF. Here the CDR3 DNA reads TGCAGCGTTGACAGGCGGAACACTGAAGCTTTCTTT.

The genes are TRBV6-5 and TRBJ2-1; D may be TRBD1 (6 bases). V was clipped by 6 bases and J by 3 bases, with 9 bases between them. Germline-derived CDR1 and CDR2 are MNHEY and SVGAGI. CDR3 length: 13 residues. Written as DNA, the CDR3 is TGTGCCAGCAGCTCAGGGGTCTACAATGAGCAGTTCTTC. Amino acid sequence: CASSSGVYNEQFF.

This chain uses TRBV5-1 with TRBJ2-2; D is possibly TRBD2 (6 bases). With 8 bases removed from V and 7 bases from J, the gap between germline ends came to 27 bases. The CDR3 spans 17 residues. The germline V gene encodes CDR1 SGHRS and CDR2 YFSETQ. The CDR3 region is CASAQAGPRPTGGELFF. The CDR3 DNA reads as TGCGCCAGTGCTCAGGCGGGGCCTCGTCCCACTGGCGGGGAGCTGTTTTTT.